Presented here are 14 T cell receptor beta chains from one specimen sequenced in a study of shared clonotypes between healthy human individuals. Only in-frame clones appear in the TCRdb table, and some are missing; sequencing was by immunoSEQ multiplex PCR. The sample yields 950,000 to 1,300,000 clones, about 70% seen once. The sequenced sample was memory CD4+ T cells sorted from blood. Subset here: CD45RA-negative fraction. These receptors were collected from a man aged 18 to 30 in good health.

The CDR3 region is CASSPEGLASTDTQYF. DNA for the CDR3: TGTGCCAGCAGCCCGGAGGGACTAGCGAGCACAGATACGCAGTATTTT. V and J are TRBV7-9 and TRBJ2-3, with 10 bases identical to TRBD2. From germline, CDR1 is SEHNR and CDR2 FQNEAQ (reference sequence). With V trimmed by 5 bases and J by 0 bases, 5 bases remained unmatched. CDR3 length equals 16 residues.

The chain uses TRBV11-2 and TRBJ2-5; a weak D match, TRBD1 (6 bases). The germline V and J ends were trimmed by 1 base and 4 bases, with 13 bases remaining between them. Germline CDR1 SGHAT, CDR2 FQNNGV. This CDR3 is 15 amino acids long. CDR3 protein: CASSLVDGRGETQYF. In nucleotides, the CDR3 is TGTGCCAGCAGCTTAGTTGATGGCAGGGGAGAGACCCAGTACTTC.

This chain connects TRBV6-6 to TRBJ1-5; D gene uncertain. CDR1 MNHNY and CDR2 SVGAGI come from the germline V gene (reference sequence). CDR3 length: 11 residues. V was shortened by 10 bases and J by 0 bases, with 4 bases between the two germline ends. For the CDR3, the DNA is TGTGCCAAAAATAGCAATCAGCCCCAGCATTTT. It is translated as CAKNSNQPQHF.

The count of this clone is one. The chain's CDR3 is CASTRGVNTGELFF. CDR3 DNA: TGTGCCAGCACCCGGGGAGTGAACACCGGGGAGCTGTTTTTT. This chain uses TRBV6-5 with TRBJ2-2; tentatively, D is TRBD2 (5 bases). The CDR3 contains 14 residues. Germline V CDR1 and CDR2: MNHEY, SVGAGI. V was trimmed by 7 bases and J by 1 base, leaving 10 bases between them.

The chain has TRBV9 and TRBJ2-5; D ambiguous. Trimming took 0 bases from V and 1 from J, leaving 4 bases between them. The V gene's germline CDR1 is SGDLS and CDR2 YYNGEE. The CDR3 length is 13 residues. The CDR3, as DNA: TGTGCCAGCAGCGTAGAGGTCCAAGAGACCCAGTACTTC. Amino acid sequence: CASSVEVQETQYF. Drawing the rest from reference TRBV9 and TRBJ2-5, the complete variable domain is DSGVTQTPKHLITATGQRVTLRCSPRSGDLSVYWYQQSLDQGLQFLIQYYNGEERAKGNILERFSAQQFPDLHSELNLSSLELGDSALYFCASSVEVQETQYFGPGTRLLVL.

The genes are TRBV28 and TRBJ2-5; 7 bases align to TRBD1. V lost 5 bases and J lost 7; bases outside the gene matches: 10. The CDR3 extends over 14 amino acids. Germline CDR1 is MDHEN and CDR2 is SYDVKM. The CDR3 here is CASSPYRGIGTQYF. CDR3 nucleotides: TGTGCCAGCAGTCCGTACAGGGGCATCGGGACCCAGTACTTC.

This chain links TRBV2 with TRBJ2-7; 11 positions agree with TRBD2. The ends lost 4 bases at V and 7 bases at J; junction bases unmatched: 9. Germline V gives CDR1 SNHLY, CDR2 FYNNEI. CDR3 length equals 15 residues. The CDR3 DNA reads TGTGCCAGCAGTGTCGGGCTAGCGGGAGGATCGGAGCAGTACTTC. Translated, it gives CASSVGLAGGSEQYF.

This clone was observed a single time. The V gene is TRBV9, the J gene TRBJ2-3; possibly TRBD1 or TRBD2 for D (5 bases each). Looked up from germline, CDR1 is SGDLS and CDR2 is YYNGEE. There are 16 residues in the CDR3. V lost 4 bases and J 6 bases, leaving 21 bases between the germline ends. In DNA form, the CDR3 reads TGTGCCAGCAGCCCGAGCCCCGGGACGAGGAGCGATACGCAGTATTTT. It encodes CASSPSPGTRSDTQYF.

The rearrangement uses TRBV2 and TRBJ1-6; perhaps TRBD1 as D (5 bases). Looked up from germline, CDR1 is SNHLY and CDR2 is FYNNEI. The germline V and J ends were trimmed by 7 bases and 9 bases, with 16 bases remaining between them. The CDR3 has 14 amino acids. The CDR3 DNA reads TGTGCCAGCACCGACAGCAAGGGGATTTCACCCCTCCACTTT. Translation: CASTDSKGISPLHF.

V usage is TRBV5-1 and J usage is TRBJ2-1; possibly TRBD1 or TRBD2 for D (5 bases each). There are 15 residues in the CDR3. Trimming cost V 4 bases and J 6 bases, with 17 bases left between them. Germline V gene lookup returns CDR1 SGHRS and CDR2 YFSETQ. Here the CDR3 DNA reads TGCGCCAGCAGCACCGAACCAGGGACGAGCAATGAGCAGTTCTTC. This sequence encodes CASSTEPGTSNEQFF.

This clone has more than one count but fewer than ten. The CDR3 nucleotides read TGTGCCAGCAGGCTCGCCGGGACTGCCGCGCGAAACACCATATATTTT. Translation gives CASRLAGTAARNTIYF. The chain links TRBV28 to TRBJ1-3; tentative D call: TRBD1 (5 bases). Trimming left V 6 bases short and J 5 bases short, with 20 bases between. This CDR3 has 16 amino acids. In germline, CDR1 is MDHEN, CDR2 SYDVKM.

The chain combines TRBV29-1 with TRBJ1-5; 7 nucleotides agree with TRBD1. This CDR3 region has 13 residues. CDR1 and CDR2 from the germline V gene are SQVTM and ANQGSEA. V shed 6 bases, J shed 5 bases, and the junction held 7 bases outside the gene matches. The CDR3 loop reads CSVRGQYDQPQHF. CDR3 DNA sequence: TGCAGCGTCCGGGGACAGTACGATCAGCCCCAGCATTTT.

The rearrangement links TRBV5-1 to TRBJ2-5; TRBD2 agrees at 8 bases. Per the germline V gene, CDR1 is SGHRS and CDR2 is YFSETQ. V was pared by 1 base and J by 5 bases, with 7 bases of the junction left unmatched. The CDR3 runs to 15 residues. The CDR3 sequence is CASSLSGRAEETQYF. CDR3 coding DNA: TGCGCCAGCAGCTTGAGCGGGAGAGCGGAGGAGACCCAGTACTTC.

As for this clone: Other nucleotide sequences from this sample produce the same CDR3. J is TRBJ1-5 and V is TRBV7-2, with D unresolved. This CDR3 contains 13 residues. Trimming stripped 5 bases from V and 0 bases from J, with 5 bases between. The V gene's germline CDR1 is SGHTA and CDR2 FQGNSA. CDR3 sequence reads: CASSPGSNQPQHF. As DNA, the CDR3 is TGTGCCAGCAGCCCCGGTAGCAATCAGCCCCAGCATTTT.